These 6 T cell receptor beta chains were sequenced from one sample in a study of OX40 agonist ivuxolimab in advanced cancers. The assay was immunoSEQ multiplex PCR, and TCRdb's table has in-frame clones only and misses some. The sample consists of 60,000 or so clones, around nine tenths of them appearing once. This specimen was CD4+ or CD8+ T cells sorted from blood, taken in a trial of the OX40 agonist ivuxolimab. Receptor source: an adult with an advanced solid tumor such as melanoma, head and neck, liver or kidney cancer.

The chain couples TRBV5-1 to TRBJ2-2; D not certain. Trimming left V 0 bases short and J 4 bases short, with 4 bases between. The CDR3 spans 13 residues. The V gene's germline CDR1 is SGHRS and CDR2 YFSETQ. The CDR3 DNA sequence: TGCGCCAGCAGCTTGGGCATCACCGGGGAGCTGTTTTTT. Protein product: CASSLGITGELFF.

J is TRBJ1-1 and V is TRBV19; maybe TRBD1 (5 bases). Between the trimmed V and J ends, which lost 0 bases and 1 base, there was a span of 15 bases. The germline V gene has CDR1 LNHDA and CDR2 SQIVND (reference sequence). The length of the CDR3 is 17 residues. The CDR3 DNA reads TGTGCCAGTAGTATAGAGGGACCCGTTATACGGAACACTGAAGCTTTCTTT. Its protein is CASSIEGPVIRNTEAFF.

This clone was seen a single time. This chain uses TRBV27 with TRBJ2-7; D tentatively fits TRBD1 or TRBD2 (5 bases each). Germline loops: CDR1 MNHEY, CDR2 SMNVEV (reference sequence). V dropped 0 bases and J dropped 2 bases, with 11 bases sitting between them. CDR3 length equals 15 residues. CDR3 residues: CASSLSGTATYEQYF. The CDR3 DNA sequence: TGTGCCAGCAGTTTATCCGGGACCGCTACCTACGAGCAGTACTTC.

The chain couples TRBV5-1 to TRBJ1-2; 10 bases fit TRBD1. The CDR3 is 14 residues long. The trim removed 3 bases at V and 4 bases at J, leaving 3 bases unmatched. Per germline, CDR1 SGHRS and CDR2 YFSETQ. CDR3 sequence reads: CASSSGTGVYGYTF. The DNA for the CDR3 is TGCGCCAGCAGCTCCGGGACAGGGGTCTATGGCTACACCTTC.

There are a few counts of this clone. The chain recombines TRBV7-9 with TRBJ2-7; no firm D call. The germline gives CDR1 SEHNR, CDR2 FQNEAQ (reference sequence). This CDR3 is 13 amino acids long. Trimming pared 1 base from V and 7 bases from J, leaving 11 bases between. The CDR3: CASSLGYLGEQYF. The CDR3 DNA sequence: TGTGCCAGCAGCTTAGGCTACTTGGGGGAGCAGTACTTC. Using reference TRBV7-9 and TRBJ2-7 for the parts outside the CDR3, the full variable domain is DTGVSQNPRHKITKRGQNVTFRCDPISEHNRLYWYRQTLGQGPEFLTYFQNEAQLEKSRLLSDRFSAERPKGSFSTLEIQRTEQGDSAMYLCASSLGYLGEQYFGPGTRLTVT.

The V and J genes are TRBV6-1 and TRBJ2-1, with D tentatively TRBD2 (7 bases). CDR3 size: 15 residues. Germline V gene sequence: CDR1 MNHNS, CDR2 SASEGT. V lost 7 bases to trimming and J lost 5 bases, with 18 bases between them. The CDR3 loop is CASTQRGGTHNEQFF. The CDR3 DNA reads TGTGCCAGCACTCAAAGGGGGGGTACCCACAATGAGCAGTTCTTC.